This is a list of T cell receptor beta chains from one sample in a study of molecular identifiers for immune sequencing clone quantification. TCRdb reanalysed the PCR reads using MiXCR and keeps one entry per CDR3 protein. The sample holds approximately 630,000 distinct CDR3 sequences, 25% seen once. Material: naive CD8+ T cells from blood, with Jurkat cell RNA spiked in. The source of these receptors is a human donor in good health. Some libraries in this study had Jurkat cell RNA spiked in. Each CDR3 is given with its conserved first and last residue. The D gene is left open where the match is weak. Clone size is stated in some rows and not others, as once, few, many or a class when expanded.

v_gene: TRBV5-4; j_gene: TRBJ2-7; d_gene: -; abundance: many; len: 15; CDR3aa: CASSLVGGPPYEQYF; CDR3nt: TGTGCCAGCAGCTTGGTTGGGGGGCCCCCCTACGAGCAGTACTTC
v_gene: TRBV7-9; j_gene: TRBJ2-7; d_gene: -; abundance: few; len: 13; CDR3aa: CASSPPNIYEQYF; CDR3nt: TGTGCCAGCAGCCCCCCTAATATCTACGAGCAGTACTTC
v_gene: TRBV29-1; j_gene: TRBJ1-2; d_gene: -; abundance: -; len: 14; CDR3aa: CSVGDQVGGIGYTF; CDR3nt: TGCAGCGTTGGAGATCAGGTCGGGGGAATTGGCTACACCTTC
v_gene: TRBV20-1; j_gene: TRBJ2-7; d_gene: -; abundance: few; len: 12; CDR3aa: CSAKRGHYEQYF; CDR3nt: TGCAGTGCTAAGCGGGGACACTACGAGCAGTACTTC
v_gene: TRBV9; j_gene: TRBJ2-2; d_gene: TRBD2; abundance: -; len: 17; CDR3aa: CASSVGTSGIITGELFF; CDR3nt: TGTGCCAGCAGCGTCGGGACTAGCGGGATAATTACCGGGGAGCTGTTTTTT
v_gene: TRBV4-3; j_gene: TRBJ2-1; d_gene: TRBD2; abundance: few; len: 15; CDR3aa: CASSQALAAYNEQFF; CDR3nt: TGCGCCAGCAGCCAAGCGCTAGCGGCCTACAATGAGCAGTTCTTC
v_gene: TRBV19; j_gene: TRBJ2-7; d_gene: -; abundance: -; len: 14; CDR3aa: CASSIATIGIEQYF; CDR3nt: TGTGCCAGTAGTATAGCCACGATAGGGATCGAGCAGTACTTC
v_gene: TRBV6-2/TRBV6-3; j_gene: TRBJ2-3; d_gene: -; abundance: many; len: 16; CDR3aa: CASSYSTDYYTDTQYF; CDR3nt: TGTGCCAGCAGTTACTCGACGGACTATTACACAGATACGCAGTATTTT
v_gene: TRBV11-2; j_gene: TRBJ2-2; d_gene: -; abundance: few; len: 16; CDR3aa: CASSSGSGVGTGELFF; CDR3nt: TGTGCCAGCAGCTCAGGTTCGGGTGTCGGCACCGGGGAGCTGTTTTTT
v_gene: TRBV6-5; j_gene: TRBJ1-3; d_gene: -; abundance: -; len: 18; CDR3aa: CASSYEVGGGPGQNTIYF; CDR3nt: TGTGCCAGCAGTTATGAGGTCGGGGGCGGGCCGGGTCAAAACACCATATATTTT
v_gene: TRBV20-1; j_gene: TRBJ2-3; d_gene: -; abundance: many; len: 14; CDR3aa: CSATSSGPTDTQYF; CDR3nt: TGCAGTGCTACGTCGAGCGGACCCACAGATACGCAGTATTTT
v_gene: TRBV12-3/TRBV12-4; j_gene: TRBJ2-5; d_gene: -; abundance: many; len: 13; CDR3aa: CASSKNSGETQYF; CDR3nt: TGTGCCAGCAGCAAAAACTCGGGGGAGACCCAGTACTTC
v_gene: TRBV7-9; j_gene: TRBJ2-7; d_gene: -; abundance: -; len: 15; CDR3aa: CASSPEKLTPYEQYF; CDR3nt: TGTGCCAGCAGCCCCGAGAAGCTGACGCCCTACGAGCAGTACTTC
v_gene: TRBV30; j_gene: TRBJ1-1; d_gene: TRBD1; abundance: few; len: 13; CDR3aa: CARTTTGGTEAFF; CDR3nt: TGTGCCCGGACAACGACAGGGGGCACTGAAGCTTTCTTT
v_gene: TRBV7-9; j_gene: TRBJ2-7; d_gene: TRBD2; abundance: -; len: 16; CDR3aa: CASSAGTSGAPYEQYF; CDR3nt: TGTGCCAGCAGCGCAGGGACTAGCGGAGCTCCCTACGAGCAGTACTTC
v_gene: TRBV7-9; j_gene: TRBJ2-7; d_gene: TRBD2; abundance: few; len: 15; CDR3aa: CASSLILAGAYEQYF; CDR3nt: TGTGCCAGCAGCTTAATACTAGCGGGAGCTTACGAGCAGTACTTC
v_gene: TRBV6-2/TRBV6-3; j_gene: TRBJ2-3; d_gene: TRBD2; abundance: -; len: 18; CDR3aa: CASRPGTSGRRSTDTQYF; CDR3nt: TGTGCCAGCAGACCCGGGACTAGCGGGAGGAGAAGCACAGATACGCAGTATTTT
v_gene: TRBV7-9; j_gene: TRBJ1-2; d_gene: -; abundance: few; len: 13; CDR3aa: CASSLVGMDGYTF; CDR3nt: TGTGCCAGCAGCTTAGTAGGCATGGATGGCTACACCTTC
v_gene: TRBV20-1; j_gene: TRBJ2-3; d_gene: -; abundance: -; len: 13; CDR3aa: CSARSTRTDTQYF; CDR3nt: TGCAGTGCTAGAAGTACCCGCACAGATACGCAGTATTTT
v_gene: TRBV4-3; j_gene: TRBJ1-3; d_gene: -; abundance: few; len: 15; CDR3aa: CASSPGVSSGNTIYF; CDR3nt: TGCGCCAGCAGCCCCGGGGTGTCCTCTGGAAACACCATATATTTT
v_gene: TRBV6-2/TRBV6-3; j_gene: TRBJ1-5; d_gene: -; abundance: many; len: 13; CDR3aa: CASSLTVDQPQHF; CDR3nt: TGTGCCAGCAGCCTAACAGTGGATCAGCCCCAGCATTTT
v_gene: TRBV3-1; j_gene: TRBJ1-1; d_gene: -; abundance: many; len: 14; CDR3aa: CASSEASGTSEAFF; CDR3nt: TGTGCCAGCAGCGAAGCCTCCGGGACATCTGAAGCTTTCTTT
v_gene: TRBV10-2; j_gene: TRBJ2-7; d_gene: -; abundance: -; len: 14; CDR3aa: CASSESPPSYEQYF; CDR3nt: TGCGCCAGCAGTGAGTCCCCCCCCAGCTACGAGCAGTACTTC
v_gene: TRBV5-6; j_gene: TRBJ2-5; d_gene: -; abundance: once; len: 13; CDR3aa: CASSLEAVETQYF; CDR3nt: TGTGCCAGCAGCTTGGAGGCGGTGGAGACCCAGTACTTC
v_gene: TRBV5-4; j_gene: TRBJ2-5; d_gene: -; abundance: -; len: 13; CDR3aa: CASRPRVKETQYF; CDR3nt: TGTGCCAGCAGGCCGCGGGTAAAAGAGACCCAGTACTTC
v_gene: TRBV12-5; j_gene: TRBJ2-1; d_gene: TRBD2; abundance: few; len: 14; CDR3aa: CASGLGLAGNEQFF; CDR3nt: TGTGCTAGTGGTCTGGGACTAGCGGGAAATGAGCAGTTCTTC
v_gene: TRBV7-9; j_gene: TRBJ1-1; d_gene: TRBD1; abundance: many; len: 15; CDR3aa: CASSLVGQGATEAFF; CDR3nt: TGTGCCAGCAGCTTAGTAGGACAGGGGGCAACTGAAGCTTTCTTT
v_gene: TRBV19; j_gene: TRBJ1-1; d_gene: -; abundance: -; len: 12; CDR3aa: CASSMGHTEAFF; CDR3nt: TGTGCCAGTAGTATGGGACACACTGAAGCTTTCTTT
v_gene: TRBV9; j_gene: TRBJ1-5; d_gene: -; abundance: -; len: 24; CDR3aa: CASPIPSSVDGERGIPISNQPQHF; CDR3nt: TGTGCCAGCCCGATACCCAGCAGCGTAGATGGGGAGAGGGGGATCCCTATTAGCAATCAGCCCCAGCATTTT
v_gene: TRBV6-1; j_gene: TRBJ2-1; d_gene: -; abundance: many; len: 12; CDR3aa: CASRVPPDEQFF; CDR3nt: TGTGCCAGCAGAGTCCCGCCCGATGAGCAGTTCTTC
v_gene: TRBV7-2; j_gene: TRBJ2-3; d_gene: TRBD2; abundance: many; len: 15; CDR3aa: CASSLTSARTDTQYF; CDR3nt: TGTGCCAGCAGCTTGACTAGCGCCCGCACAGATACGCAGTATTTT
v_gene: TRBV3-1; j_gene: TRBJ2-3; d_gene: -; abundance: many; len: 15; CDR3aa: CASSQEGSQADTQYF; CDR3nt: TGTGCCAGCAGCCAAGAGGGGAGCCAGGCAGATACGCAGTATTTT
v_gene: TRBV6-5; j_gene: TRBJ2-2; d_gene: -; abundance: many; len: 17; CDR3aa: CASNYRGRRTNTGELFF; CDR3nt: TGTGCCAGCAACTACCGAGGAAGGCGGACCAACACCGGGGAGCTGTTTTTT
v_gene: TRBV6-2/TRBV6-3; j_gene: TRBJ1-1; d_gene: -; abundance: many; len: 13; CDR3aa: CASSLFEGTEAFF; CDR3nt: TGTGCCAGCAGTCTTTTTGAGGGGACTGAAGCTTTCTTT
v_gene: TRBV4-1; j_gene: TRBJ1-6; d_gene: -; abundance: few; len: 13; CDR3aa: CATRDSGNSPLHF; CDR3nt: TGCGCCACCCGGGACTCTGGTAATTCACCCCTCCACTTT
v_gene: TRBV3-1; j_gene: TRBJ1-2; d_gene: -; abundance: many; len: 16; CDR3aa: CASSQDSQPFDHGYTF; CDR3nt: TGTGCCAGCAGCCAAGATTCCCAACCCTTTGATCATGGCTACACCTTC
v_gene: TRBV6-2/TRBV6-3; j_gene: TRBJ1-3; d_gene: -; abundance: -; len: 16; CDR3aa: CASSPITGDSGNTIYF; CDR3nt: TGTGCCAGCAGCCCGATAACAGGCGACTCTGGAAACACCATATATTTT
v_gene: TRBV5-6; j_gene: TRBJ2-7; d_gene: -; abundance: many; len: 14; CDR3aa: CASSLGAGSYEQYF; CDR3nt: TGTGCCAGCAGCCTAGGGGCAGGATCCTACGAGCAGTACTTC
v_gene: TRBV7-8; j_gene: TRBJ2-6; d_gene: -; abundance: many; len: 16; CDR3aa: CASRHVGGTGANVLTF; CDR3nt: TGTGCCAGCAGACACGTGGGGGGTACTGGGGCCAACGTCCTGACTTTC
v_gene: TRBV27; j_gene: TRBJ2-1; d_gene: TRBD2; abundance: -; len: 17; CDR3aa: CASSLISGSPFEDEQFF; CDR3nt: TGTGCCAGCAGTCTTATAAGCGGGAGCCCCTTTGAGGATGAGCAGTTCTTC
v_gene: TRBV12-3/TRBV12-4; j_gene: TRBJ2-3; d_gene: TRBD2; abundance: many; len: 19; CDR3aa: CASRQDRGDPSGGEDTQYF; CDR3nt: TGTGCCAGCAGACAAGACAGGGGCGACCCCAGCGGGGGGGAAGATACGCAGTATTTT
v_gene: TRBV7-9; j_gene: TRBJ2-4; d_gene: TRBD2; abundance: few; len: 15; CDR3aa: CASSLATGGENIQYF; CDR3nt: TGTGCCAGCAGCTTAGCGACGGGGGGAGAGAACATTCAGTACTTC
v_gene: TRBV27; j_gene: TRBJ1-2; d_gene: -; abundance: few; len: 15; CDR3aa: CASSSKYRVVGGYTF; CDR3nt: TGTGCCAGCAGTTCGAAATACAGGGTAGTGGGAGGCTACACCTTC
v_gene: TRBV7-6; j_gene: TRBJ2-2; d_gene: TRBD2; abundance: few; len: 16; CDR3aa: CASSSSGTSVTGELFF; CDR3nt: TGTGCCAGCAGCTCGTCCGGGACTAGCGTTACCGGGGAGCTGTTTTTT